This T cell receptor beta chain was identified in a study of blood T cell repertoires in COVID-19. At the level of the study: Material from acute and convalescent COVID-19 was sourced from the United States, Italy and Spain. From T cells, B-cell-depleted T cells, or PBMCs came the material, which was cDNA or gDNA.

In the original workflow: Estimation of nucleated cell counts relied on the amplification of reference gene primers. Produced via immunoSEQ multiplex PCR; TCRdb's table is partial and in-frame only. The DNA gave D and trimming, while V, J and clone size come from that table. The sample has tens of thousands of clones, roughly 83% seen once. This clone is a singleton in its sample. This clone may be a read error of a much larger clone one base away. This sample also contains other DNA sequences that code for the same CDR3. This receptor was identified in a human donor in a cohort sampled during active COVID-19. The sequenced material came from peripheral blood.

The CDR3, as DNA: TGCGCCAGCAGCCAAGGGACAGGGGGCAATCAGCCCCAGCATTTT. As protein: CASSQGTGGNQPQHF. The chain recombines TRBV4-1 with TRBJ1-5; the match to TRBD1 covers 9 bases. Trimming cost V 1 base and J 2 bases; bases outside gene matches: 0. The CDR3 covers 15 residues. Germline V gives CDR1 MGHRA, CDR2 YSYEKL.